This is a list of T cell receptor beta chains from one sample in a study of cytomegalovirus exposure and HLA in healthy donors. Produced via immunoSEQ multiplex PCR; TCRdb's table is partial and in-frame only. The data hold around 53,000 clones, with 70% to 85% observed a single time. Sequencing input: PBMCs. The receptors originated from a man between 25 and 39 years old in good health and CMV-seronegative. Both conserved end residues are part of each CDR3. Fields, in order: V gene, clone size, J gene, D gene, CDR3 protein, CDR3 DNA. A D gene is named only where the DNA matches it firmly. Clone size is not always given. Where it is, it says once, few, many or a class for expanded clones.

v_gene: TRBV28
abundance: .
j_gene: TRBJ2-1
d_gene: TRBD1
CDR3aa: CASGAGGSYNEQFF
CDR3nt: TGTGCCAGCGGGGCAGGGGGCTCCTACAATGAGCAGTTCTTC

v_gene: TRBV27
abundance: .
j_gene: TRBJ1-2
d_gene: .
CDR3aa: CASRAQGQLGRGYTF
CDR3nt: TGTGCCAGCAGAGCCCAGGGACAATTAGGTCGTGGCTACACCTTC

v_gene: TRBV5-5
abundance: .
j_gene: TRBJ2-5
d_gene: TRBD1
CDR3aa: CASSFRETGVFIETQYF
CDR3nt: TGTGCCAGCAGCTTCAGGGAGACAGGGGTATTCATAGAGACCCAGTACTTC

v_gene: TRBV19
abundance: .
j_gene: TRBJ2-1
d_gene: TRBD1
CDR3aa: CASSVARTGSGNEQFF
CDR3nt: TGTGCCAGTAGTGTGGCAAGGACAGGGAGTGGCAATGAGCAGTTCTTC

v_gene: TRBV11-2
abundance: .
j_gene: TRBJ1-2
d_gene: .
CDR3aa: CASSYIRWRGGGLYGYTF
CDR3nt: TGTGCCAGCAGCTATATAAGGTGGAGGGGTGGAGGACTTTATGGCTACACCTTC

v_gene: TRBV4-2
abundance: .
j_gene: TRBJ2-1
d_gene: TRBD1
CDR3aa: CASSPGTGSTNEQFF
CDR3nt: TGTGCCAGCAGCCCCGGGACAGGGAGTACAAATGAGCAGTTCTTC

v_gene: TRBV28
abundance: few
j_gene: TRBJ2-3
d_gene: .
CDR3aa: CASSLLSRTDTQYF
CDR3nt: TGTGCCAGCAGTTTACTTAGCCGCACAGATACGCAGTATTTT

v_gene: TRBV7-2
abundance: .
j_gene: TRBJ2-7
d_gene: .
CDR3aa: CASSLSGEYEQYF
CDR3nt: TGTGCCAGCAGCTTATCTGGAGAATACGAGCAGTACTTC

v_gene: TRBV19
abundance: .
j_gene: TRBJ2-1
d_gene: TRBD1
CDR3aa: CASSSDRGPYNEQFF
CDR3nt: TGTGCCAGTAGTTCTGACAGGGGTCCTTACAATGAGCAGTTCTTC

v_gene: TRBV2
abundance: .
j_gene: TRBJ2-7
d_gene: TRBD2
CDR3aa: CASSPGTSGSLSYEQYF
CDR3nt: TGTGCCAGCAGTCCCGGGACTAGCGGGAGCCTTTCCTACGAGCAGTACTTC

v_gene: TRBV15
abundance: .
j_gene: TRBJ2-7
d_gene: TRBD1
CDR3aa: CATSQTGAEQYF
CDR3nt: TGTGCCACCAGCCAGACAGGGGCCGAGCAGTACTTC

v_gene: TRBV5-1
abundance: .
j_gene: TRBJ2-7
d_gene: TRBD1
CDR3aa: CASSLAPTGSYEQYF
CDR3nt: TGCGCCAGCAGCTTGGCCCCGACAGGGAGCTACGAGCAGTACTTC

v_gene: TRBV28
abundance: .
j_gene: TRBJ2-1
d_gene: TRBD2
CDR3aa: CASSLASGAYNEQFF
CDR3nt: TGTGCCAGCAGTTTAGCTAGCGGGGCCTACAATGAGCAGTTCTTC

v_gene: TRBV7-2
abundance: .
j_gene: TRBJ2-3
d_gene: TRBD2
CDR3aa: CASSLGLAGGLRTDTQYF
CDR3nt: TGTGCCAGCAGCTTAGGACTAGCGGGGGGGTTAAGGACAGATACGCAGTATTTT

v_gene: TRBV5-6
abundance: .
j_gene: TRBJ2-7
d_gene: TRBD2
CDR3aa: CASSLGSGIAYEQYF
CDR3nt: TGTGCCAGCAGCTTGGGTAGCGGGATTGCCTACGAGCAGTACTTC

v_gene: TRBV30
abundance: .
j_gene: TRBJ2-7
d_gene: .
CDR3aa: CAASRGGYEQYF
CDR3nt: TGTGCCGCCTCGAGGGGGGGCTACGAGCAGTACTTC

v_gene: TRBV27
abundance: .
j_gene: TRBJ2-1
d_gene: .
CDR3aa: CASSFRAGNYNEQFF
CDR3nt: TGTGCCAGCAGTTTCCGAGCGGGCAACTACAATGAGCAGTTCTTC

v_gene: TRBV7-8
abundance: .
j_gene: TRBJ1-2
d_gene: TRBD1
CDR3aa: CASSLGTGSNYGYTF
CDR3nt: TGTGCCAGCAGCTTAGGGACAGGGAGCAACTATGGCTACACCTTC

v_gene: TRBV7-9
abundance: .
j_gene: TRBJ1-1
d_gene: .
CDR3aa: CASSLQGSNTEAFF
CDR3nt: TGTGCCAGCAGCTTACAGGGGAGTAACACTGAAGCTTTCTTT

v_gene: TRBV29-1
abundance: .
j_gene: TRBJ1-4
d_gene: .
CDR3aa: CSVEEGSGSKLFF
CDR3nt: TGCAGCGTTGAAGAAGGCTCAGGGTCTAAACTGTTTTTT

v_gene: TRBV18
abundance: .
j_gene: TRBJ2-5
d_gene: .
CDR3aa: CASSRGHDETQYF
CDR3nt: TGTGCCAGCTCTAGGGGACATGATGAGACCCAGTACTTC

v_gene: TRBV4-1
abundance: .
j_gene: TRBJ2-3
d_gene: TRBD2
CDR3aa: CASSQDGGVLTDTQYF
CDR3nt: TGCGCCAGCAGCCAAGATGGGGGGGTACTCACAGATACGCAGTATTTT

v_gene: TRBV27
abundance: once
j_gene: TRBJ2-1
d_gene: TRBD2
CDR3aa: CASLGLAPGYNEQFF
CDR3nt: TGTGCCAGTCTCGGACTAGCGCCTGGCTACAATGAGCAGTTCTTC

v_gene: TRBV5-1
abundance: few
j_gene: TRBJ2-7
d_gene: .
CDR3aa: CASSLAAWAPYEQYF
CDR3nt: TGCGCCAGCAGCTTAGCCGCCTGGGCTCCCTACGAGCAGTACTTC

v_gene: TRBV18
abundance: .
j_gene: TRBJ2-7
d_gene: TRBD1
CDR3aa: CASSPQGDEQYF
CDR3nt: TGTGCCAGCTCACCTCAGGGGGACGAGCAGTACTTC

v_gene: TRBV7-9
abundance: .
j_gene: TRBJ2-1
d_gene: TRBD2
CDR3aa: CASSLLLAGGNEQFF
CDR3nt: TGTGCCAGCAGCTTATTACTAGCGGGAGGCAATGAGCAGTTCTTC

v_gene: TRBV7-2
abundance: .
j_gene: TRBJ2-3
d_gene: .
CDR3aa: CASSSSLLTDTQYF
CDR3nt: TGTGCCAGCAGCTCTAGCCTCCTCACAGATACGCAGTATTTT

v_gene: TRBV7-2
abundance: .
j_gene: TRBJ1-3
d_gene: TRBD1
CDR3aa: CASSRLQGAGGNTIYF
CDR3nt: TGTGCCAGCAGCCGTTTACAGGGGGCGGGTGGAAACACCATATATTTT

v_gene: TRBV7-2
abundance: .
j_gene: TRBJ1-5
d_gene: .
CDR3aa: CASSLAREQPQHF
CDR3nt: TGTGCCAGCAGCTTAGCGAGAGAGCAGCCCCAGCATTTT

v_gene: TRBV7-2
abundance: .
j_gene: TRBJ1-6
d_gene: TRBD1
CDR3aa: CASSPTRTGQGYNSPLHF
CDR3nt: TGTGCCAGCAGCCCCACCCGGACAGGGCAGGGATATAATTCACCCCTCCACTTT

v_gene: TRBV4-2
abundance: .
j_gene: TRBJ2-2
d_gene: TRBD2
CDR3aa: CASSHVAGAYTGELFF
CDR3nt: TGTGCCAGCAGCCACGTAGCGGGAGCATACACCGGGGAGCTGTTTTTT

v_gene: TRBV5-5
abundance: .
j_gene: TRBJ2-1
d_gene: .
CDR3aa: CASSFVAAKANEQFF
CDR3nt: TGTGCCAGCAGCTTTGTAGCGGCAAAGGCGAATGAGCAGTTCTTC

v_gene: TRBV6-5
abundance: .
j_gene: TRBJ2-7
d_gene: .
CDR3aa: CASRMGPYYEQYF
CDR3nt: TGTGCCAGCAGGATGGGCCCGTACTACGAGCAGTACTTC

v_gene: TRBV7-2
abundance: .
j_gene: TRBJ1-5
d_gene: .
CDR3aa: CASSFPGFQPQHF
CDR3nt: TGTGCCAGCAGCTTTCCCGGTTTTCAGCCCCAGCATTTT

v_gene: TRBV2
abundance: .
j_gene: TRBJ2-2
d_gene: .
CDR3aa: CASSSSSATGELFF
CDR3nt: TGTGCCAGCAGTAGCTCAAGCGCCACCGGGGAGCTGTTTTTT

v_gene: TRBV15
abundance: once
j_gene: TRBJ2-7
d_gene: .
CDR3aa: CATSRDDYGYYEQYF
CDR3nt: TGTGCCACCAGCAGAGATGACTACGGATACTACGAGCAGTACTTC

v_gene: TRBV10-3
abundance: .
j_gene: TRBJ2-2
d_gene: .
CDR3aa: CAISDWTDNTGELFF
CDR3nt: TGTGCCATCAGTGATTGGACAGACAACACCGGGGAGCTGTTTTTT

v_gene: TRBV5-4
abundance: once
j_gene: TRBJ2-3
d_gene: TRBD2
CDR3aa: CASSLLSGGFTDTQYF
CDR3nt: TGTGCCAGCAGCTTGTTAAGCGGGGGGTTCACAGATACGCAGTATTTT

v_gene: TRBV13
abundance: .
j_gene: TRBJ2-1
d_gene: .
CDR3aa: CASCGGTGEQFF
CDR3nt: TGTGCCAGCTGTGGCGGGACCGGCGAGCAGTTCTTC

v_gene: TRBV30
abundance: .
j_gene: TRBJ1-3
d_gene: TRBD1
CDR3aa: CAWSSRGLGNTIYF
CDR3nt: TGTGCCTGGAGTTCCAGGGGGCTTGGAAACACCATATATTTT

v_gene: TRBV28
abundance: .
j_gene: TRBJ1-1
d_gene: .
CDR3aa: CASSPWDTVGTEAFF
CDR3nt: TGTGCCAGCAGCCCTTGGGACACCGTAGGTACTGAAGCTTTCTTT

v_gene: TRBV7-9
abundance: .
j_gene: TRBJ2-1
d_gene: TRBD2
CDR3aa: CASSSQTSGVNEQFF
CDR3nt: TGTGCCAGCAGCAGTCAGACTAGCGGGGTCAATGAGCAGTTCTTC

v_gene: TRBV29-1
abundance: .
j_gene: TRBJ1-1
d_gene: TRBD1
CDR3aa: CGALSGTVWAEAFF
CDR3nt: TGCGGAGCGTTATCCGGGACAGTATGGGCTGAAGCTTTCTTT

v_gene: TRBV6-5
abundance: few
j_gene: TRBJ2-7
d_gene: .
CDR3aa: CASGQNYEQYF
CDR3nt: TGTGCCAGCGGACAAAATTACGAGCAGTACTTC

v_gene: TRBV5-1
abundance: .
j_gene: TRBJ1-2
d_gene: TRBD1
CDR3aa: CASSAGTGGRSVYGYTF
CDR3nt: TGCGCCAGCAGCGCCGGGACAGGGGGCCGATCTGTCTATGGCTACACCTTC

v_gene: TRBV5-1
abundance: .
j_gene: TRBJ1-2
d_gene: TRBD1
CDR3aa: CASSLGLRDRGPTNYGYTF
CDR3nt: TGCGCCAGCAGCTTGGGCCTCCGGGACAGGGGACCTACTAACTATGGCTACACCTTC

v_gene: TRBV6-6
abundance: .
j_gene: TRBJ1-4
d_gene: .
CDR3aa: CASKPRQLRNEKLFF
CDR3nt: TGTGCCAGCAAACCAAGACAGCTACGAAATGAAAAACTGTTTTTT

v_gene: TRBV7-9
abundance: .
j_gene: TRBJ2-3
d_gene: TRBD2
CDR3aa: CASSASGRTDTQYF
CDR3nt: TGTGCCAGCAGCGCTAGCGGGAGAACAGATACGCAGTATTTT

v_gene: TRBV30
abundance: .
j_gene: TRBJ1-2
d_gene: .
CDR3aa: CAWSFSGIYGYTF
CDR3nt: TGTGCCTGGAGTTTCTCCGGGATATATGGCTACACCTTC

v_gene: TRBV28
abundance: .
j_gene: TRBJ1-2
d_gene: .
CDR3aa: CASSFGQTIGYTF
CDR3nt: TGTGCCAGCAGTTTTGGACAGACTATAGGCTACACCTTC

v_gene: TRBV30
abundance: .
j_gene: TRBJ1-1
d_gene: .
CDR3aa: CAWSPAAPMNTEAFF
CDR3nt: TGTGCCTGGAGCCCGGCAGCGCCGATGAACACTGAAGCTTTCTTT

v_gene: TRBV19
abundance: .
j_gene: TRBJ2-1
d_gene: .
CDR3aa: CASSSQRVGMTSYNEQFF
CDR3nt: TGTGCCAGTAGTTCGCAGCGGGTTGGGATGACATCCTACAATGAGCAGTTCTTC

v_gene: TRBV29-1
abundance: .
j_gene: TRBJ2-5
d_gene: TRBD2
CDR3aa: CSGTSGGEETQYF
CDR3nt: TGCAGCGGGACTAGCGGGGGTGAAGAGACCCAGTACTTC

v_gene: TRBV10-1
abundance: .
j_gene: TRBJ2-7
d_gene: .
CDR3aa: CASSESYSSYEQYF
CDR3nt: TGCGCCAGCAGTGAGTCGTACAGTTCCTACGAGCAGTACTTC